These 3 T cell receptor beta chains came from one sample sequenced in a study of T cell repertoires in cytomegalovirus infection. TCRdb independently ran MiXCR on the reads; one entry per CDR3 protein. The sample consists of some 400,000 distinct CDR3 sequences, 15% to 20% of them appearing once. The sequencing sample was made of PBMCs. These receptors were collected from a human donor in good health (CMV status not recorded). Some clones in this sample may be carry-over from other donors' samples.

Many counts were recorded for this clonotype. This sequence joins TRBV7-6 and TRBJ2-3; 14 nucleotides agree with TRBD2. Germline V gene sequence: CDR1 SGHVS, CDR2 FNYEAQ. The CDR3 is made up of 17 amino acids. The ends lost 5 bases at V and 3 bases at J; junction bases unmatched: 7. CDR3 DNA sequence: TGTGCCAGCAGCCCTCGGACTAGCGGGAGGTGGACAGATACGCAGTATTTT. Its translation is CASSPRTSGRWTDTQYF.

The rearrangement uses TRBV6-1 and TRBJ2-5; D possibly corresponds to TRBD1 (5 bases). CDR1 and CDR2 from the germline V gene are MNHNS and SASEGT. V was pared by 7 bases and J by 7 bases, with 19 bases between. This CDR3 has 14 residues. CDR3 sequence: CASTLRTPIGTQYF. Here the CDR3 DNA reads TGTGCCAGCACTTTAAGGACACCCATCGGGACCCAGTACTTC.

This clonotype was observed many times. The V gene is TRBV7-2, the J gene TRBJ2-2; 8 nucleotides agree with TRBD2. Germline loops: CDR1 SGHTA, CDR2 FQGNSA. V lost 6 bases, J lost 6 bases, and 9 bases stayed unmatched. The CDR3 is 15 amino acids. CDR3: CASSFLAGSAGELFF. The CDR3 bases are TGTGCCAGCAGTTTTTTAGCGGGAAGCGCCGGGGAGCTGTTTTTT.